The next 15 T cell receptor beta chains were all read from a single sample in a study of cytomegalovirus exposure and HLA in healthy donors. The PCR employed 60 Vbeta primers together with 13 Jbeta primers. Sequencing used immunoSEQ multiplex PCR; TCRdb keeps in-frame clones, though not all of them. The table lists about 200,000 clones, roughly four fifths of them singletons. What was sequenced was PBMCs. These receptor sequences come from a woman under 40 in good health and CMV-seropositive.

The chain employs TRBV27 and TRBJ1-2; 9 bases agree with TRBD1. Germline V gene sequence: CDR1 MNHEY, CDR2 SMNVEV (reference sequence). The junction had 20 bases not matched to a gene; V was cut back by 4 bases and J by 5 bases. The CDR3 is 19 residues long. CDR3 in amino acids: CASSSHAPRGQGTGYGYTF. CDR3 nucleotide sequence: TGTGCCAGCAGTTCCCATGCCCCGCGAGGACAGGGGACCGGGTATGGCTACACCTTC.

The chain carries TRBV19 and TRBJ2-3; 8 bases map to TRBD2. Looked up from germline, CDR1 is LNHDA and CDR2 is SQIVND (reference sequence). V trimming: 3 bases; J trimming: 5 bases; junction bases outside the gene matches: 10. The CDR3 is 16 residues long. The CDR3 spells CASSIRLASMVDTQYF. The CDR3 DNA follows: TGTGCCAGTAGTATTCGACTAGCGAGTATGGTAGATACGCAGTATTTT.

A few counts support this clone. V gene TRBV5-6 combines with J gene TRBJ2-2; 8 bases map to TRBD2. CDR3 length equals 16 residues. CDR1 and CDR2 from the germline V gene are SGHDT and YYEEEE. V trimming: 3 bases; J trimming: 0 bases; junction bases outside the gene matches: 4. CDR3 loop: CASSSLSGANTGELFF. The CDR3 DNA reads TGTGCCAGCAGCTCCCTTAGCGGGGCGAACACCGGGGAGCTGTTTTTT.

The chain links TRBV9 to TRBJ1-5; weak D call: TRBD1 (5 bases). CDR1 and CDR2 (germline): SGDLS, YYNGEE. Trimming stripped 2 bases from V and 5 bases from J, with 8 bases between. This CDR3 has 13 amino acids. CDR3 loop: CASSVDTYQPQHF. As DNA, the CDR3 is TGTGCCAGCAGCGTGGACACTTATCAGCCCCAGCATTTT.

This chain joins TRBV5-1 and TRBJ2-5; TRBD2 matches 7 bases. The germline gives CDR1 SGHRS, CDR2 YFSETQ. The CDR3 sequence is 13 residues long. The trim removed 3 bases at V and 3 bases at J, leaving 2 bases unmatched. For the CDR3, the DNA is TGCGCCAGCAGCTCACTAGCGAAAGAGACCCAGTACTTC. Residues: CASSSLAKETQYF.

V gene TRBV7-9 combines with J gene TRBJ1-6; TRBD1 matches 10 bases. Germline V lookup: CDR1 SEHNR, CDR2 FQNEAQ (reference sequence). The V segment lost 4 bases and the J segment 8 bases; nucleotides outside the gene matches: 5. CDR3 length equals 15 residues. The DNA of the CDR3 is TGTGCCAGCAGCTCCCGGGACAGGGGTCATTCACCCCTCCACTTT. It encodes CASSSRDRGHSPLHF.

This chain links TRBV7-3 with TRBJ2-7; 9 positions agree with TRBD1. The CDR3 runs to 14 residues. The trim removed 4 bases at V and 3 bases at J, leaving 4 bases unmatched. Germline V gene lookup returns CDR1 SGHTA and CDR2 FQGTGA. The CDR3 coding sequence is TGTGCCAGCAGCTCCTCGACAGGGGGCTACGAGCAGTACTTC. Its protein is CASSSSTGGYEQYF.

This chain joins TRBV5-6 and TRBJ2-3, with 13 bases aligning to TRBD2. The CDR3 contains 17 residues. V trimming: 4 bases; J trimming: 0 bases; junction bases outside the gene matches: 5. CDR1 is SGHDT, CDR2 YYEEEE, per germline. The CDR3 sequence is CASSRTSGGASTDTQYF. As DNA, the CDR3 is TGTGCCAGCAGCCGGACTAGCGGGGGAGCTAGCACAGATACGCAGTATTTT.

This chain joins TRBV7-9 and TRBJ1-3; 9 bases line up with TRBD1. CDR1 and CDR2 (germline): SEHNR, FQNEAQ (reference sequence). The V and J ends lost 4 bases and 5 bases, in that order; junction bases with no gene match: 6. CDR3 length: 15 residues. CDR3 loop: CASSSRQGGRNTIYF. In DNA form, the CDR3 reads TGTGCCAGCAGCTCAAGACAGGGGGGAAGAAACACCATATATTTT. Based on the CDR3 plus reference TRBV7-9 and TRBJ1-3, the full variable domain is DTGVSQNPRHKITKRGQNVTFRCDPISEHNRLYWYRQTLGQGPEFLTYFQNEAQLEKSRLLSDRFSAERPKGSFSTLEIQRTEQGDSAMYLCASSSRQGGRNTIYFGEGSWLTVV.

This clone was counted a few times. The same CDR3 arises from other DNA sequences in this sample as well. The V gene is TRBV6-1, the J gene TRBJ1-1; D ambiguous. CDR1 is MNHNS and CDR2 is SASEGT in the germline V gene. V lost 0 bases and J lost 4, with 9 bases in between. The CDR3 totals 14 residues. The DNA for the CDR3 is TGTGCCAGCAGTGAAGCAGGTCTAGGCACTGAAGCTTTCTTT. Encoded protein: CASSEAGLGTEAFF.

The J gene is TRBJ2-7, the V gene TRBV4-1; TRBD1 matches at 7 bases. Germline assignment: CDR1 MGHRA and CDR2 YSYEKL. With V trimmed by 6 bases and J by 3 bases, 8 bases remained unmatched. CDR3 length: 14 amino acids. The DNA for the CDR3 is TGCGCCAGCAGACGCTCGCAGGGGGACTACGAGCAGTACTTC. This sequence encodes CASRRSQGDYEQYF.

The chain employs TRBV5-1 and TRBJ1-4; 7 nucleotides align to TRBD1. The CDR3 is 15 amino acids. Germline CDR1 and CDR2: SGHRS and YFSETQ. V gave up 3 bases and J gave up 1 base; unmatched junction bases: 3. CDR3 nucleotide sequence: TGCGCCAGCAGCTCCCGACAGGGAACTAATGAAAAACTGTTTTTT. Translation gives CASSSRQGTNEKLFF.

V gene TRBV20-1 combines with J gene TRBJ1-4, with unresolved D. The CDR3 totals 11 residues. Trimming left V 1 base short and J 10 bases short, with 7 bases between. Germline values: CDR1 DFQATT, CDR2 SNEGSKA (reference sequence). The CDR3 region is CSARATGKLFF. The CDR3 DNA reads TGCAGTGCTAGAGCAACCGGAAAACTGTTTTTT.

This chain connects TRBV7-2 to TRBJ2-7, with D uncertain. The CDR3 extends over 13 amino acids. CDR1 is SGHTA, CDR2 FQGNSA, per germline. Trimming removed 1 base from V and 2 bases from J, with 6 bases in between. CDR3 loop: CASSLGGTYEQYF. In DNA, the CDR3 is TGTGCCAGCAGCTTAGGCGGAACCTACGAGCAGTACTTC.

V usage is TRBV10-3 and J usage is TRBJ1-2, with 9 bases lining up with TRBD1. This CDR3 contains 16 residues. The V gene end was trimmed by 6 bases and the J gene end by 2 bases; junction bases not matched to a gene: 10. Per germline, CDR1 ENHRY and CDR2 SYGVKD. The DNA for the CDR3 is TGTGCCATCAGCCAACAGACAGGGGGAGGAAACTATGGCTACACCTTC. Amino acid sequence: CAISQQTGGGNYGYTF.